The rows below give T cell receptor beta chains drawn from one sample of a study of blood T cells in healthy people across ages. MiXCR, run by TCRdb on the 5' RACE reads, gives a single entry per CDR3 protein. The profile shows roughly 700,000 distinct CDR3 sequences, roughly 49% of them singletons. Sequencing was performed on blood. These receptors all come from a woman between 55 and 75 years old in good health. Each CDR3 is given with its conserved first and last residue. A D gene is named only where the DNA matches it firmly. Size tells how often a clone was seen (once, few, many) or the class of an expanded clone, and some rows leave it out.

d_call: TRBD2; clone_size: -; v_call: TRBV7-2; j_call: TRBJ2-1; cdr3_nt: TGTGCCAGCAGGCAACTAGCGGGAAACCACAATGAGCAGTTCTTC; cdr3_aa: CASRQLAGNHNEQFF
d_call: -; clone_size: -; v_call: TRBV4-1; j_call: TRBJ1-2; cdr3_nt: TGCGCCAGCAGCCACCATAGGGAATATGGCTACACCTTC; cdr3_aa: CASSHHREYGYTF
d_call: -; clone_size: many; v_call: TRBV9; j_call: TRBJ2-1; cdr3_nt: TGTGCCAGCAGCGTAAGGCCTACCGCCTACAATGAGCAGTTCTTC; cdr3_aa: CASSVRPTAYNEQFF
d_call: TRBD2; clone_size: -; v_call: TRBV20-1; j_call: TRBJ2-1; cdr3_nt: TGCAGTGCATCCCTAGGTAGGACTAGCGGAAACAATGAGCAGTTCTTC; cdr3_aa: CSASLGRTSGNNEQFF
d_call: TRBD2; clone_size: -; v_call: TRBV19; j_call: TRBJ2-7; cdr3_nt: TGTGCCAGTAGTATCGGGTCCGGCGGGAGCTCCCAGTACTTC; cdr3_aa: CASSIGSGGSSQYF
d_call: -; clone_size: -; v_call: TRBV12-3/TRBV12-4; j_call: TRBJ1-2; cdr3_nt: TGTGCCAGCACCACAGGGAGGGGAGCGGGCTACACCTTC; cdr3_aa: CASTTGRGAGYTF
d_call: TRBD1; clone_size: once; v_call: TRBV7-8; j_call: TRBJ1-1; cdr3_nt: TGTGCCAGCAGCCTACAGGGGGCCGTGAACACTGAAGCTTTCTTT; cdr3_aa: CASSLQGAVNTEAFF
d_call: -; clone_size: -; v_call: TRBV28; j_call: TRBJ1-4; cdr3_nt: TGTGCCAGCAGCCCCCCCCAGGAAAAACTGTTTTTT; cdr3_aa: CASSPPQEKLFF
d_call: TRBD1; clone_size: -; v_call: TRBV7-2; j_call: TRBJ2-1; cdr3_nt: TGTGCCAGCAGCACAAGGGACAGGGTGGGCAATGAGCAGTTCTTC; cdr3_aa: CASSTRDRVGNEQFF
d_call: -; clone_size: -; v_call: TRBV10-3; j_call: TRBJ2-1; cdr3_nt: TGTGCCATCAGCCAGGGGTCCAGCTCCTACAATGAGCAGTTCTTC; cdr3_aa: CAISQGSSSYNEQFF
d_call: TRBD2; clone_size: -; v_call: TRBV5-5; j_call: TRBJ2-1; cdr3_nt: TGTGCCAGCAGACTCACGCCACTAGCGGGAATGGACAATGAGCAGTTCTTC; cdr3_aa: CASRLTPLAGMDNEQFF
d_call: TRBD2; clone_size: -; v_call: TRBV20-1; j_call: TRBJ2-5; cdr3_nt: TGCAGTACTAGAAAGACGACTAGCGCGGAGACCCAGTACTTC; cdr3_aa: CSTRKTTSAETQYF
d_call: -; clone_size: -; v_call: TRBV5-1; j_call: TRBJ2-1; cdr3_nt: TGCGCCAGCAGCGGACAGCGATACAATGAGCAGTTCTTC; cdr3_aa: CASSGQRYNEQFF
d_call: TRBD1; clone_size: few; v_call: TRBV7-2; j_call: TRBJ2-1; cdr3_nt: TGTGCCAGCAGCTCGGGACAGATATACAATGAGCAGTTCTTC; cdr3_aa: CASSSGQIYNEQFF
d_call: -; clone_size: -; v_call: TRBV3-1; j_call: TRBJ2-4; cdr3_nt: TGTGCCAGCAGCCAAGACCCGGGAGCGATGAGGGAGCAGTACTTC; cdr3_aa: CASSQDPGAMREQYF
d_call: -; clone_size: -; v_call: TRBV27; j_call: TRBJ2-5; cdr3_nt: TGTGCCAGCACCGATCCTAGACTAGGCAAAGAGACCCAGTACTTC; cdr3_aa: CASTDPRLGKETQYF
d_call: -; clone_size: -; v_call: TRBV7-2; j_call: TRBJ2-3; cdr3_nt: TGTGCCAGCAGACTAGAGGATACGCAGTATTTT; cdr3_aa: CASRLEDTQYF
d_call: -; clone_size: -; v_call: TRBV3-1; j_call: TRBJ2-7; cdr3_nt: TGTGCCAGCAGCCAAGATCTGGGGACCAACGAGCAGTACTTC; cdr3_aa: CASSQDLGTNEQYF
d_call: TRBD2; clone_size: -; v_call: TRBV20-1; j_call: TRBJ2-1; cdr3_nt: TGCAGTGCTAGACTTCGACTAGCGGGAGATGAGCAGTTCTTC; cdr3_aa: CSARLRLAGDEQFF
d_call: TRBD1; clone_size: -; v_call: TRBV5-1; j_call: TRBJ2-6; cdr3_nt: TGCGCCAGCGGATCCGGGACAGGGTCCGACGGGGCCAACGTCCTGACTTTC; cdr3_aa: CASGSGTGSDGANVLTF
d_call: -; clone_size: -; v_call: TRBV4-1; j_call: TRBJ2-1; cdr3_nt: TGCGCCAGCAGCCCCAGGGGGGCCACCGGGACAAGGAGCAATGAGCAGTTCTTC; cdr3_aa: CASSPRGATGTRSNEQFF
d_call: -; clone_size: -; v_call: TRBV12-3/TRBV12-4; j_call: TRBJ2-3; cdr3_nt: TGCGCCAGCAGCTTAGGGCAGGGAAGGAGCGCAGATACGCAGTATTTT; cdr3_aa: CASSLGQGRSADTQYF
d_call: TRBD2; clone_size: -; v_call: TRBV6-2/TRBV6-3; j_call: TRBJ2-3; cdr3_nt: TGTGCCAGCAGTTATTTTGGACTAGGGCAAGATACGCAGTATTTT; cdr3_aa: CASSYFGLGQDTQYF
d_call: TRBD2; clone_size: many; v_call: TRBV20-1; j_call: TRBJ2-7; cdr3_nt: TGCAGTGCTAGAGATGGAACTAGCGGGTCCTACGAGCAGTACTTC; cdr3_aa: CSARDGTSGSYEQYF
d_call: -; clone_size: -; v_call: TRBV30; j_call: TRBJ2-7; cdr3_nt: TGTGCCTGGAGTCCGGGACACGCCTACGAGCAGTACTTC; cdr3_aa: CAWSPGHAYEQYF
d_call: TRBD1; clone_size: -; v_call: TRBV7-2; j_call: TRBJ2-5; cdr3_nt: TGTGCCAGCAGCTTGGACAGGGGATGGGGAGAGACCCAGTACTTC; cdr3_aa: CASSLDRGWGETQYF
d_call: -; clone_size: -; v_call: TRBV3-1; j_call: TRBJ2-1; cdr3_nt: TGTGCCGGCAGCCACCTACCGAGCTCCTACAATGAGCAGTTCTTC; cdr3_aa: CAGSHLPSSYNEQFF
d_call: -; clone_size: -; v_call: TRBV5-8; j_call: TRBJ2-1; cdr3_nt: TGTGCCAGCAGCTGGGGGACTCGCTACAATGAGCAGTTCTTC; cdr3_aa: CASSWGTRYNEQFF
d_call: -; clone_size: -; v_call: TRBV2; j_call: TRBJ2-2; cdr3_nt: TGTGCCAGCAGGATTAGGGTGGACACCGGGGAGCTGTTTTTT; cdr3_aa: CASRIRVDTGELFF
d_call: -; clone_size: -; v_call: TRBV14; j_call: TRBJ2-4; cdr3_nt: TGTGCCAGCAGCCAAGACCCAGCTGGGGGGGCCAAAAACATTCAGTACTTC; cdr3_aa: CASSQDPAGGAKNIQYF
d_call: TRBD1; clone_size: many; v_call: TRBV10-3; j_call: TRBJ2-7; cdr3_nt: TGTGCCATCAGGGACAGGAGCTACGAGCAGTACTTC; cdr3_aa: CAIRDRSYEQYF
d_call: -; clone_size: -; v_call: TRBV10-3; j_call: TRBJ2-1; cdr3_nt: TGTGCCATCAGTGGAGGCGGGGCTTCCTACAATGAGCAGTTCTTC; cdr3_aa: CAISGGGASYNEQFF
d_call: -; clone_size: -; v_call: TRBV7-2; j_call: TRBJ2-6; cdr3_nt: TGTGCCAGCAGCTCCCGGGCCCATACTGGGGCCAACGTCCTGACTTTC; cdr3_aa: CASSSRAHTGANVLTF
d_call: -; clone_size: -; v_call: TRBV11-2; j_call: TRBJ2-1; cdr3_nt: TGTGCCAGCAGCTTCGTCCATGCAAGTCTGCACGGGGTTAACTCCTACAATGAGCAGTTCTTC; cdr3_aa: CASSFVHASLHGVNSYNEQFF
d_call: TRBD2; clone_size: -; v_call: TRBV11-3; j_call: TRBJ2-5; cdr3_nt: TGTGCCAGCAGCCAGTTCAGCGGGACTTTGGCTGAGCAGTACTTC; cdr3_aa: CASSQFSGTLAEQYF
d_call: TRBD1; clone_size: -; v_call: TRBV7-2; j_call: TRBJ2-2; cdr3_nt: TGTGCCAGCAGCCTACGACAGGGGGCCGCCACCAGGGAGCTGTTTTTT; cdr3_aa: CASSLRQGAATRELFF
d_call: TRBD2; clone_size: few; v_call: TRBV6-2/TRBV6-3; j_call: TRBJ2-5; cdr3_nt: TGTGCCAGCAGTCTGTTGACTAGCGGGCAAGAGACCCAGTACTTC; cdr3_aa: CASSLLTSGQETQYF
d_call: TRBD2; clone_size: -; v_call: TRBV4-1; j_call: TRBJ2-7; cdr3_nt: TGCGCCAGCAGCCAAGGGCTAGCGGGAGACTCCTACAATGAGCAGTACTTC; cdr3_aa: CASSQGLAGDSYNEQYF
d_call: -; clone_size: -; v_call: TRBV4-2; j_call: TRBJ1-2; cdr3_nt: TGTGCCAGCAGCCAAGAGTACGGGGGTAACTATGGCTACACCTTC; cdr3_aa: CASSQEYGGNYGYTF
d_call: -; clone_size: -; v_call: TRBV5-5; j_call: TRBJ1-2; cdr3_nt: TGTGCCAGCAGCTTGGAGGGGCGGGGCTACACCTTC; cdr3_aa: CASSLEGRGYTF
d_call: -; clone_size: -; v_call: TRBV29-1; j_call: TRBJ2-7; cdr3_nt: TGCAGCGTTATAGTTAACACCGGTGTCGAGCAGTACTTC; cdr3_aa: CSVIVNTGVEQYF
d_call: -; clone_size: -; v_call: TRBV7-9; j_call: TRBJ1-1; cdr3_nt: TGTGCCAGCAGTCGCGGGGTGGCGGACACTGAAGCTTTCTTT; cdr3_aa: CASSRGVADTEAFF
d_call: -; clone_size: -; v_call: TRBV2; j_call: TRBJ1-5; cdr3_nt: TGTGCCAGCGCTAGCGACGCACGGGGGGGCAATCAGCCCCAGCATTTT; cdr3_aa: CASASDARGGNQPQHF
d_call: TRBD1; clone_size: few; v_call: TRBV7-7; j_call: TRBJ2-5; cdr3_nt: TGTGCCAGCAGCTTAGAAAGGCAGGGGGCAGGAGAGACCCAGTACTTC; cdr3_aa: CASSLERQGAGETQYF
d_call: TRBD1; clone_size: -; v_call: TRBV18; j_call: TRBJ2-6; cdr3_nt: TGTGCCAGCTCCGAAAGGACGGGACAGGGCGTCTCTGGGGCCAACGTCCTGACTTTC; cdr3_aa: CASSERTGQGVSGANVLTF
d_call: -; clone_size: many; v_call: TRBV27; j_call: TRBJ2-5; cdr3_nt: TGTGCCAGCAGTCGAGACATCTCAGGGGGGGAGACCCAGTACTTC; cdr3_aa: CASSRDISGGETQYF
d_call: -; clone_size: few; v_call: TRBV2; j_call: TRBJ2-3; cdr3_nt: TGTGCCAGCAGTGAAGTGTACACGTCTAGCACAGATACGCAGTATTTT; cdr3_aa: CASSEVYTSSTDTQYF
d_call: -; clone_size: once; v_call: TRBV20-1; j_call: TRBJ1-2; cdr3_nt: TGCAGTGCTAGAGACGCTGACAGGAGAGGCTACACCTTC; cdr3_aa: CSARDADRRGYTF
d_call: TRBD1; clone_size: -; v_call: TRBV11-1; j_call: TRBJ2-7; cdr3_nt: TGTGCCAGCCGCGCCGGGGACAGAACCTACGAGCAGTACTTC; cdr3_aa: CASRAGDRTYEQYF
d_call: -; clone_size: -; v_call: TRBV7-2; j_call: TRBJ2-4; cdr3_nt: TGTGCCAGCAGCTTCTCAACTAGTGGGTCGAGAGAGCAGTACTTC; cdr3_aa: CASSFSTSGSREQYF
d_call: -; clone_size: many; v_call: TRBV4-2; j_call: TRBJ2-1; cdr3_nt: TGTGCCAGCGGGAAGGTGGGAAAGAACTACAATGAGCAGTTCTTC; cdr3_aa: CASGKVGKNYNEQFF
d_call: -; clone_size: -; v_call: TRBV7-8; j_call: TRBJ2-1; cdr3_nt: TGTGCCAGCAGCCTAGGTGCCGGGACCTTCACAAATGAGCAGTTCTTC; cdr3_aa: CASSLGAGTFTNEQFF
d_call: TRBD2; clone_size: -; v_call: TRBV7-2; j_call: TRBJ2-2; cdr3_nt: TGTGCCAGCAGCATGAGCGGGAGGTCGAACACCGGGGAGCTGTTTTTT; cdr3_aa: CASSMSGRSNTGELFF
d_call: TRBD2; clone_size: -; v_call: TRBV6-1; j_call: TRBJ2-7; cdr3_nt: TGTGCCGCCCGCGGAGGGACTAATGATAGGAAAGGATCCTACGAGCAGTACTTC; cdr3_aa: CAARGGTNDRKGSYEQYF